What follows is one TCR beta chain and its context. Trimming stripped 5 bases from V and 8 bases from J, with 18 bases between. Germline values: CDR1 MNHEY, CDR2 SMNVEV (reference sequence). This CDR3 is 14 amino acids long. The sample is drawn from a study of blood T cell repertoires in COVID-19. The table came from immunoSEQ multiplex PCR; TCRdb's copy has only in-frame clones and leaves some out. The sample includes about 320,000 clones, about 88% seen only once; the top ten take roughly 2.5%. Sequencing was done on a sample of PBMCs or T cells enriched from blood (not recorded which). The rearrangement joins TRBV27 to TRBJ1-2; maybe TRBD1 (5 bases). This TCR derives from a man between 60 and 70 years old who had recovered from COVID-19. CDR3 sequence reads: CASSPLRGEGGYTF. The CDR3 DNA follows: TGTGCCAGCAGTCCGCTTAGGGGTGAAGGGGGCTACACCTTC.